A single sample gave rise to the 25 T cell receptor beta chains below, sequenced in a study of shared clonotypes between healthy human individuals. Sequencing was performed with immunoSEQ multiplex PCR; in TCRdb, only in-frame clones are kept and a portion is missing. The table lists about 2.3 million clones, roughly 90% of them singletons, with roughly 0.34% in the top ten. Sequences were obtained from naive CD4+ T cells from PBMCs. Described subset: CD45RA+ positively selected. The source is a young man in good health. Some clones in this sample may be carry-over from other donors' samples.

This clone has just a few counts. V gene TRBV5-1 combines with J gene TRBJ2-3, with TRBD2 matching over 8 bases. The ends lost 0 bases at V and 0 bases at J; junction bases unmatched: 6. The length of the CDR3 is 17 residues. The germline CDR1 and CDR2 sequences are SGHRS and YFSETQ. In DNA form, the CDR3 reads TGCGCCAGCAGCTTGGCCAGGGCTAGCGGGAGCACAGATACGCAGTATTTT. It specifies CASSLARASGSTDTQYF.

This clone was recorded only once. This chain joins TRBV5-5 and TRBJ1-4; no clear D. The V gene lost 2 bases and the J gene lost 7 bases, with 9 bases spanning the gap. From germline, CDR1 is SGHKS and CDR2 YYEKEE (reference sequence). This CDR3 spans 13 amino acids. DNA for the CDR3: TGTGCCAGCAGCTTAGTTGTTGGTGAAAAACTGTTTTTT. Translating it yields CASSLVVGEKLFF.

This chain joins TRBV30 and TRBJ1-1; TRBD1 matches 9 bases. The CDR3 is 15 residues long. The V gene end was trimmed by 3 bases and the J gene end by 4 bases; junction bases not matched to a gene: 9. The germline V gene encodes CDR1 GTSNPN and CDR2 SVGIG (reference sequence). The CDR3 nucleotides are TGTGCCTGGAGCACAGGGGGCAACGGCGGCACTGAAGCTTTCTTT. Its translation: CAWSTGGNGGTEAFF.

The chain joins TRBV9 to TRBJ2-5; 8 nucleotides match TRBD1. The CDR3 sequence is 14 residues long. Per the germline V gene, CDR1 is SGDLS and CDR2 is YYNGEE. V shed 3 bases, J shed 7 bases, and the junction held 8 bases outside the gene matches. The CDR3 region has the DNA TGTGCCAGCAGCGATGACAGGGGTGGGGGGACCCAGTACTTC. Translated, it gives CASSDDRGGGTQYF.

The V and J genes are TRBV7-9 and TRBJ1-1; 8 bases align to TRBD1. CDR1 and CDR2 (germline): SEHNR, FQNEAQ (reference sequence). The V segment lost 3 bases and the J segment 3 bases; nucleotides outside the gene matches: 3. The CDR3 consists of 14 residues. CDR3 amino acids: CASSFRGRDTEAFF. In nucleotides, the CDR3 is TGTGCCAGCAGCTTCAGGGGGCGCGACACTGAAGCTTTCTTT.

The CDR3 DNA reads as TGTGCCAGCAGTTTAACAGCGCTTAACACCGGGGAGCTGTTTTTT. Encoded protein: CASSLTALNTGELFF. V and J are TRBV28 and TRBJ2-2; unclear D gene. V lost 2 bases and J lost 2, with 9 bases in between. This CDR3 contains 15 residues. CDR1 is MDHEN, CDR2 SYDVKM, per germline.

The chain is built from TRBV18 and TRBJ1-3; a weak D match, TRBD1 (6 bases). Looked up from germline, CDR1 is KGHSH and CDR2 is LQKENI. This CDR3 has 15 residues. Trimming took 2 bases from V and 2 from J, leaving 10 bases between them. The CDR3 region is CASSPETGAGNTIYF. The CDR3 nucleotides read TGTGCCAGCTCACCAGAGACAGGAGCTGGAAACACCATATATTTT.

The chain joins TRBV7-9 to TRBJ2-5; the match to TRBD2 covers 8 bases. This CDR3 contains 14 residues. The V gene end was trimmed by 1 base and the J gene end by 4 bases; junction bases not matched to a gene: 2. Germline V gene lookup returns CDR1 SEHNR and CDR2 FQNEAQ (reference sequence). Written as DNA, the CDR3 is TGTGCCAGCAGCTTAGATGCGGGAGGAGAGACCCAGTACTTC. Its translation is CASSLDAGGETQYF.

On this clone itself: Other DNA sequences in the sample encode the same CDR3. The gene calls are TRBV5-4 and TRBJ2-7, with D perhaps TRBD1 or TRBD2 (5 bases each). Trimming removed 4 bases from V and 0 bases from J, with 11 bases in between. The CDR3 runs to 14 residues. Per germline, CDR1 SGHNT and CDR2 YYREEE (reference sequence). The chain's CDR3 is CASSSGGSSYEQYF. CDR3 sequence (DNA): TGTGCCAGCAGCAGTGGGGGAAGCTCCTACGAGCAGTACTTC.

This chain uses TRBV6-6 with TRBJ2-5; D unclear. Germline assignment: CDR1 MNHNY and CDR2 SVGAGI (reference sequence). The CDR3 has 15 residues. Trimming cost V 5 bases and J 3 bases, with 16 bases left between them. CDR3 sequence: CASSTHGLLEETQYF. CDR3 sequence (DNA): TGTGCCAGCAGTACCCACGGGCTGCTCGAAGAGACCCAGTACTTC.

The chain links TRBV27 to TRBJ1-2; D remains ambiguous. The ends were cut back, 8 bases at V and 4 bases at J, with 14 bases in the middle. The CDR3 consists of 13 residues. Germline CDR1 reads MNHEY; CDR2 reads SMNVEV (reference sequence). The CDR3 protein is CASGADGVYGYTF. The CDR3 DNA reads TGTGCCAGCGGCGCCGACGGGGTCTATGGCTACACCTTC.

The chain has TRBV5-1 and TRBJ2-2, with a tentative D call TRBD2 (5 bases). Trimming cost V 4 bases and J 5 bases, with 12 bases left between them. CDR1 is SGHRS and CDR2 is YFSETQ in the germline V gene. This CDR3 contains 14 residues. The CDR3 region has the DNA TGCGCCAGCAGCCCTCTAGAGGGAACCGGGGAGCTGTTTTTT. Its protein product is CASSPLEGTGELFF. Together with reference TRBV5-1 and TRBJ2-2, the CDR3 gives the full variable domain: KAGVTQTPRYLIKTRGQQVTLSCSPISGHRSVSWYQQTPGQGLQFLFEYFSETQRNKGNFPGRFSGRQFSNSRSEMNVSTLELGDSALYLCASSPLEGTGELFFGEGSRLTVL.

The gene calls are TRBV11-3 and TRBJ2-1; 14 nucleotides match TRBD2. This CDR3 has 19 residues. In germline, CDR1 is SGHNT, CDR2 YENEEA. J gave up 1 base and V 4 bases, and 9 bases lay outside the gene matches. CDR3 protein: CASSSGRGTSGRSYNEQFF. CDR3 nucleotide sequence: TGTGCCAGCAGCTCAGGCCGGGGGACTAGCGGGAGATCCTACAATGAGCAGTTCTTC.

This clone was detected only a few times. The chain links TRBV2 to TRBJ1-1; D remains unclear. Trimming cost V 2 bases and J 4 bases, with 8 bases left between them. The CDR3 covers 13 residues. CDR1 SNHLY and CDR2 FYNNEI come from the germline V gene. CDR3 nucleotide sequence: TGTGCCAGCAGTGAAACCCTAATCACTGAAGCTTTCTTT. Its translation is CASSETLITEAFF.

V and J are TRBV18 and TRBJ2-7; 7 nucleotides line up with TRBD1. There are 14 residues in the CDR3. Germline-derived CDR1 and CDR2 are KGHSH and LQKENI. Losses at the gene ends were 3 bases for V and 3 bases for J; bases not matched to a gene: 5. CDR3 in DNA: TGTGCCAGCTCACCTAATTGGGACAGCTACGAGCAGTACTTC. Protein: CASSPNWDSYEQYF.

This clone was detected once. The CDR3 spells CASSVVTAGANVLTF. The DNA for the CDR3 is TGTGCCAGCAGCGTAGTTACAGCTGGGGCCAACGTCCTGACTTTC. V is TRBV9 and J is TRBJ2-6; no reliable D call. This CDR3 has 15 residues. The ends were cut back, 0 bases at V and 2 bases at J, with 6 bases in the middle. Germline V gene data show CDR1 as SGDLS and CDR2 as YYNGEE.

With regard to this clone: Other DNA sequences in the sample encode the same CDR3. The rearrangement links TRBV28 to TRBJ2-6; D remains unclear. Deletions cut 2 bases from V and 0 bases from J, with 5 bases between. The CDR3 has 15 amino acids. From germline, CDR1 is MDHEN and CDR2 SYDVKM. The CDR3 DNA is TGTGCCAGCAGTTTACGCGGCTCTGGGGCCAACGTCCTGACTTTC. Its translation: CASSLRGSGANVLTF.

This chain joins TRBV5-1 and TRBJ2-3, with D unclear. Germline loops: CDR1 SGHRS, CDR2 YFSETQ. Trimming left V 2 bases short and J 2 bases short, with 12 bases between. The CDR3 extends over 15 amino acids. The CDR3 sequence: CASSLIDPSTDTQYF. Written as DNA, the CDR3 is TGCGCCAGCAGCTTAATTGACCCCTCCACAGATACGCAGTATTTT. Full variable domain (rest looked up from reference TRBV5-1 and TRBJ2-3): KAGVTQTPRYLIKTRGQQVTLSCSPISGHRSVSWYQQTPGQGLQFLFEYFSETQRNKGNFPGRFSGRQFSNSRSEMNVSTLELGDSALYLCASSLIDPSTDTQYFGPGTRLTVL.

J is TRBJ2-3 and V is TRBV28; no reliable D call. The CDR3 totals 13 residues. Germline CDR1 and CDR2: MDHEN and SYDVKM. The V end was cut by 4 bases, the J end by 6 bases, with 11 bases between. The CDR3 here is CASSWRDGDTQYF. The CDR3 DNA reads TGTGCCAGCAGTTGGCGAGACGGGGATACGCAGTATTTT.

This chain uses TRBV7-9 with TRBJ1-2; a possible D gene is TRBD1 (5 bases). Germline-derived CDR1 and CDR2 are SEHNR and FQNEAQ (reference sequence). V lost 0 bases to trimming and J lost 4 bases, with 9 bases between them. There are 14 residues in the CDR3. In DNA, the CDR3 is TGTGCCAGCAGCTTAGCGCTGACAGCCTATGGCTACACCTTC. This sequence encodes CASSLALTAYGYTF.

This sequence joins TRBV7-9 and TRBJ2-5; D unresolved. Trimming stripped 6 bases from V and 1 base from J, with 15 bases between. Looked up from germline, CDR1 is SEHNR and CDR2 is FQNEAQ (reference sequence). This CDR3 has 15 amino acids. The CDR3 nucleotides read TGTGCCAGCAGGAACTTACAGATCTTCCAAGAGACCCAGTACTTC. Encoded protein: CASRNLQIFQETQYF.

The genes are TRBV6-5 and TRBJ1-2; 7 bases are shared with TRBD1. V trimming: 6 bases; J trimming: 6 bases; junction bases outside the gene matches: 7. Germline V gene data show CDR1 as MNHEY and CDR2 as SVGAGI. The CDR3 has 13 amino acids. The CDR3 here is CASRRRTGDGYTF. The CDR3 DNA sequence: TGTGCCAGCAGGCGACGGACAGGCGATGGCTACACCTTC.

The chain combines TRBV9 with TRBJ2-2; no reliable D call. This CDR3 has 15 amino acids. V was pared by 2 bases and J by 2 bases, with 10 bases between. Germline CDR1 and CDR2: SGDLS and YYNGEE. The CDR3 here is CASSVNSKNTGELFF. CDR3 DNA sequence: TGTGCCAGCAGCGTGAATAGTAAAAACACCGGGGAGCTGTTTTTT.

This chain joins TRBV7-2 and TRBJ2-5, with TRBD2 identical over 9 bases. The CDR3 is 14 residues long. Germline assignment: CDR1 SGHTA and CDR2 FQGNSA. J lost 1 base, V lost 4 bases, and 1 base had no gene match. The CDR3 DNA is TGTGCCAGCAGCTCACTAGCGGGCCAAGAGACCCAGTACTTC. This gives the protein CASSSLAGQETQYF.

The chain links TRBV6-5 to TRBJ2-7; 10 bases map to TRBD1. CDR1 is MNHEY, CDR2 SVGAGI, per germline. The CDR3 is 15 residues long. V lost 5 bases to trimming and J lost 3 bases; unmatched junction nucleotides: 7. CDR3 loop: CASSRDRGLLYEQYF. The CDR3 nucleotides read TGTGCCAGCAGTCGGGACAGGGGACTACTCTACGAGCAGTACTTC.